This T cell receptor (beta chain) was identified in a study of radiotherapy plus CTLA-4 blockade in lung cancer. Patients had chemo-refractory metastatic non-small-cell lung cancer and received focal radiation plus CTLA-4 blockade that used ipilimumab. In germline, CDR1 is LNHDA, CDR2 SQIVND (reference sequence). V was pared by 1 base and J by 7 bases, with 11 bases between. The CDR3 extends over 14 amino acids. The method was immunoSEQ multiplex PCR; TCRdb's version includes in-frame clones alone and lacks a portion of them. This repertoire shows tens of thousands of clones, more than 60% found once; its top ten account for 9.5% to 10%.

This clonotype was sampled from a human donor with non-small cell lung cancer who had stable disease on radiotherapy plus ipilimumab. The V and J genes are TRBV19 and TRBJ2-4; D is possibly TRBD1 (5 bases). Sequenced here: peripheral blood, sampled from a patient treated with radiotherapy plus ipilimumab. The CDR3 bases are TGTGCCAGTAGTATAGGGACATACGCGAACATTCAGTACTTC. Its translation is CASSIGTYANIQYF.